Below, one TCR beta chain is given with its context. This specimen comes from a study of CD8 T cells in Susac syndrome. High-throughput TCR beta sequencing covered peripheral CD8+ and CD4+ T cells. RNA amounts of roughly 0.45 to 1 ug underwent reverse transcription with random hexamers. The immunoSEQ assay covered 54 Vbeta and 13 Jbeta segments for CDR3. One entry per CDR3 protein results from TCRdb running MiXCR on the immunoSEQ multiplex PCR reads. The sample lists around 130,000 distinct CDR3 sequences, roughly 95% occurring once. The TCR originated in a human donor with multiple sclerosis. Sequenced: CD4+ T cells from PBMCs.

CDR3 DNA sequence: TGCAGTGCTAGACGGGGAAGCTCCTACGAGCAGTACTTC. Its translation: CSARRGSSYEQYF. The genes are TRBV20-1 and TRBJ2-7; a weak D match, TRBD2 (5 bases). The V gene's germline CDR1 is DFQATT and CDR2 SNEGSKA (reference sequence). Trimming took off 2 bases at V and 0 bases at J, with 8 bases between the two ends. The CDR3 consists of 13 residues.